This TCR beta chain came from a study of response to subunit inactivated influenza vaccine. From the RT-PCR reads, TCRdb called clonotypes with MiXCR, one entry per CDR3 protein. The table records hundreds of thousands of distinct CDR3 sequences, approximately 13% of them present only once. Study-wide results and limits: The authors suggested that every seasonal influenza vaccination recruits few new T cells.

Germline V gene lookup returns CDR1 SGHTA and CDR2 FQGNSA. V lost 5 bases and J lost 11; bases outside the gene matches: 6. The CDR3 is 11 residues long. This clonotype occurred a few times. Its antigen is undetermined. The rearrangement uses TRBV7-2 and TRBJ2-7; the match to TRBD2 covers 7 bases. This clonotype was sampled from a man between 50 and 59 years old who received an inactivated influenza vaccine. Here the sequenced sample was PBMCs from blood, taken 40 to 50 days after vaccination. The CDR3 DNA follows: TGTGCCAGCAGCCAAAGCGGGGCTAAGTACTTC. Translated, it gives CASSQSGAKYF.